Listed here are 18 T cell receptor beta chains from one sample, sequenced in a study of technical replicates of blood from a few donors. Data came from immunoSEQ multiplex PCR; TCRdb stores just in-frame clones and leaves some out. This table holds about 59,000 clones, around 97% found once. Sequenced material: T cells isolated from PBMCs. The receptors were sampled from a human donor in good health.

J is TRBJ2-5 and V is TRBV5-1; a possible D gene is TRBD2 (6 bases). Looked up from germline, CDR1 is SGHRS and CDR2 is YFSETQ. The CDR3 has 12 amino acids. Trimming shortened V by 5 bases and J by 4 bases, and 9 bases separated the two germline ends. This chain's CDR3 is CASSVGGETQYF. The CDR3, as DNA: TGCGCCAGCAGTGTGGGGGGAGAGACCCAGTACTTC.

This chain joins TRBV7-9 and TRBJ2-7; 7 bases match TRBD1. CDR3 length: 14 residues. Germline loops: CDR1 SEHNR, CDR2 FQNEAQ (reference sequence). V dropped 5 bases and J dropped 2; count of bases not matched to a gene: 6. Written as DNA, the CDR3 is TGTGCCAGCAGCCGAGGGACAGAGACCTACGAGCAGTACTTC. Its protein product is CASSRGTETYEQYF.

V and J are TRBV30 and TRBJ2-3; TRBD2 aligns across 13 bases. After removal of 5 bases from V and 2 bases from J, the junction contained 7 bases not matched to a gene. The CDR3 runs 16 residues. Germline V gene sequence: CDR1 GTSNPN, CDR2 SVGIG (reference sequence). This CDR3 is CAWDRGLAGTTDTQYF. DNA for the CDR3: TGTGCCTGGGACCGGGGACTAGCGGGGACCACAGATACGCAGTATTTT.

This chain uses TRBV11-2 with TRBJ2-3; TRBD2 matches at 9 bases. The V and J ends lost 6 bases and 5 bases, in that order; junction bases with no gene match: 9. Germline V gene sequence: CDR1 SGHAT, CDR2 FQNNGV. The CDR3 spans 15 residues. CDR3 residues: CASRLAGGRGDTQYF. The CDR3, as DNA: TGTGCCAGCAGACTCGCGGGAGGGCGGGGAGATACGCAGTATTTT.

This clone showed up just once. The CDR3 loop is CASSPPTGANTEAFF. The CDR3 region has the DNA TGTGCCAGCTCACCACCGACAGGGGCAAACACTGAAGCTTTCTTT. V gene TRBV18 combines with J gene TRBJ1-1, with 8 bases matching TRBD1. The ends lost 0 bases at V and 2 bases at J; junction bases unmatched: 2. The germline CDR1 and CDR2 sequences are KGHSH and LQKENI. CDR3 length: 15 amino acids.

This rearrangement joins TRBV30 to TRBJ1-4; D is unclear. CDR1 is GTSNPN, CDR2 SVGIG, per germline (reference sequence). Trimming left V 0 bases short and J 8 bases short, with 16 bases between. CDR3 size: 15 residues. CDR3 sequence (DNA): TGTGCCTGGAGTGTACCTGGTTCGGTGGGCGAAAAACTGTTTTTT. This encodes CAWSVPGSVGEKLFF.

DNA for the CDR3: TGTGCCAGTAGTAGGCTAGTTTTACGGGGTTCTAATGAAAAACTGTTTTTT. It encodes CASSRLVLRGSNEKLFF. The chain employs TRBV19 and TRBJ1-4, with D hard to call. Per the germline V gene, CDR1 is LNHDA and CDR2 is SQIVND (reference sequence). Deletions cut 4 bases from V and 3 bases from J, with 18 bases between. The CDR3 totals 17 residues.

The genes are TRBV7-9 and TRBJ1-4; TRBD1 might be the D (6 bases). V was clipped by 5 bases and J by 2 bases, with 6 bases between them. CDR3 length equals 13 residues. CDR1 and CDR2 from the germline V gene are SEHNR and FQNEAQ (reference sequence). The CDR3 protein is CASSTGTNEKLFF. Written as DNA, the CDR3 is TGTGCCAGCAGCACAGGGACTAATGAAAAACTGTTTTTT.

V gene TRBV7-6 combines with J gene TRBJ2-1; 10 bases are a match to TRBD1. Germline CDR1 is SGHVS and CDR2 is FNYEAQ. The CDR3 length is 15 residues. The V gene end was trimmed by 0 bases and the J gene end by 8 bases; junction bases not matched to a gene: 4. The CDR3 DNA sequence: TGTGCCAGCAGCTTAGCGGGACAGGGGAGAGATGAGCAGTTCTTC. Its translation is CASSLAGQGRDEQFF.

As DNA, the CDR3 is TGTGCCAGCAGCTTAGCGCAGTCAACAGGGACTAATGAAAAACTGTTTTTT. Translating it yields CASSLAQSTGTNEKLFF. This rearrangement joins TRBV7-6 to TRBJ1-4; maybe TRBD1 (6 bases). V was trimmed by 0 bases and J by 2 bases, leaving 13 bases between them. Germline lookup yields CDR1 SGHVS and CDR2 FNYEAQ. This CDR3 comprises 17 residues.

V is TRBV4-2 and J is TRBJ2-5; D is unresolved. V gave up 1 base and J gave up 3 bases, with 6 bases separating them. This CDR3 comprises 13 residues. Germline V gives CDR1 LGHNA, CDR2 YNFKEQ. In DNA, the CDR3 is TGTGCCAGCAGCCAAGCCCGAGAAGAGACCCAGTACTTC. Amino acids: CASSQAREETQYF.

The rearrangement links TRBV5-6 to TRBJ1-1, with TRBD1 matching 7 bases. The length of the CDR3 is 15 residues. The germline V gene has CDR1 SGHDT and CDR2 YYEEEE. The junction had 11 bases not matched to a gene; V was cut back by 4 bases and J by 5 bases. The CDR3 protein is CASSVGGQAWTEAFF. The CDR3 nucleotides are TGTGCCAGCAGCGTGGGCGGACAGGCTTGGACTGAAGCTTTCTTT.

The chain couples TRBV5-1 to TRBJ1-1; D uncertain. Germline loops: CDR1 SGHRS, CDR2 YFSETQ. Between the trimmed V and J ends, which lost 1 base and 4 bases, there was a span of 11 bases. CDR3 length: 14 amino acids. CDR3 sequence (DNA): TGCGCCAGCAGCTTGTTTGCGGTACCCACTGAAGCTTTCTTT. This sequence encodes CASSLFAVPTEAFF.

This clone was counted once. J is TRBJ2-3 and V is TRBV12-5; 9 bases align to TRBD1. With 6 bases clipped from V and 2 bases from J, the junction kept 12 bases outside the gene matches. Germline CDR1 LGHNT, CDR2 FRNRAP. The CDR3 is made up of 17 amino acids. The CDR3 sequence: CASGRSTGGPLTDTQYF. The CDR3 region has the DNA TGTGCTAGTGGCCGATCGACAGGGGGACCCCTCACAGATACGCAGTATTTT.

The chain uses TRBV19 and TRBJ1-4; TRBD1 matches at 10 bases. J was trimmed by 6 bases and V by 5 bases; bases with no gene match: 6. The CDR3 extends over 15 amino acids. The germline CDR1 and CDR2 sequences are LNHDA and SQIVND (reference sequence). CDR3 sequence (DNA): TGTGCCAGTAGTGTATCCGGGACAGGGGATGAAAAACTGTTTTTT. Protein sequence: CASSVSGTGDEKLFF.

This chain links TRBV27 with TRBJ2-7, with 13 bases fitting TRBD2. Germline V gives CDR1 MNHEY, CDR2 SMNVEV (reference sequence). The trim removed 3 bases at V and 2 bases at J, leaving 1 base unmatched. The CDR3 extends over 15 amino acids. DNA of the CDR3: TGTGCCAGCAGTTTCGGACTAGCGGGAGCCTACGAGCAGTACTTC. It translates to CASSFGLAGAYEQYF.

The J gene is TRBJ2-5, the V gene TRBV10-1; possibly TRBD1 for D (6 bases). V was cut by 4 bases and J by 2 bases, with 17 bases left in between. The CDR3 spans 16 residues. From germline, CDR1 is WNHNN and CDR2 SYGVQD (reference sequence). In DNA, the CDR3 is TGCGCCAGCAGTGGGGACAAAGCAGGGGATCAAGAGACCCAGTACTTC. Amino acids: CASSGDKAGDQETQYF.

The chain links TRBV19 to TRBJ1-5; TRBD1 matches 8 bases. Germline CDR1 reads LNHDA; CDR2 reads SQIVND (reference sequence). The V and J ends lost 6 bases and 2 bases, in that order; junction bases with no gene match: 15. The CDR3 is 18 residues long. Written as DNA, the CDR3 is TGTGCCAGTAGCACCCGGGACAGGCGTCTTGGGGGCAATCAGCCCCAGCATTTT. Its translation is CASSTRDRRLGGNQPQHF.